A selection of T cell receptor beta chains follows, all from one sample in a study of CD8+CD57+ T cells in acquired aplastic anemia. TCRdb reprocessed the reads with MiXCR, giving one entry per CDR3 protein. The sample contains about 170,000 distinct CDR3 sequences, 60% to 70% of which appear only once. The sequenced material came from sorted CD4+, CD8+, or CD8+CD57+ T cells (not recorded which) from PBMCs. The receptor set was obtained from a human donor in good health. Each CDR3 is given with its conserved first and last residue. The order of the fields is J gene, clone size, V gene, D gene, CDR3 DNA, CDR3 protein. The D gene is left open where the match is weak. Size tells how often a clone was seen (once, few, many) or the class of an expanded clone, and some rows leave it out.

J: TRBJ1-1; size: -; V: TRBV6-2/TRBV6-3; D: -; DNA: TGTGCCAGCAGTTACACGGGCCTCGGGGAAGGAGCTTTCTTT; CDR3: CASSYTGLGEGAFF
J: TRBJ2-2; size: many; V: TRBV10-2; D: TRBD1; DNA: TGCGCCAGCAGCGCTCGGGACAGGATGACCGGGGAGCTGTTTTTT; CDR3: CASSARDRMTGELFF
J: TRBJ2-7; size: -; V: TRBV7-2; D: -; DNA: TGTGCCAGCAGCTTACCGGGGTCCTACGAGCAGTACTTC; CDR3: CASSLPGSYEQYF
J: TRBJ1-5; size: few; V: TRBV10-3; D: -; DNA: TGTGCTCCCAAGACAACGAATGACCAGCCCCAGCATTTT; CDR3: CAPKTTNDQPQHF
J: TRBJ2-7; size: -; V: TRBV6-1; D: -; DNA: TGTGCCAGCAGTCCACAGGGAGGGTACTACGAGCAGTACTTC; CDR3: CASSPQGGYYEQYF
J: TRBJ2-1; size: once; V: TRBV4-2; D: -; DNA: TGTGCCAGCAGCTTAGCAGGTGCCAGAAATGAGCAGTTCTTC; CDR3: CASSLAGARNEQFF
J: TRBJ1-1; size: -; V: TRBV7-2; D: -; DNA: TGTGCCAGCAGCCCCTGGGGGGGAACTGAAGCTTTCTTT; CDR3: CASSPWGGTEAFF
J: TRBJ1-5; size: -; V: TRBV7-9; D: -; DNA: TGTGCCAGCAGCCCCGCCGGGGGGGATTATAGCAATCAGCCCCAGCATTTT; CDR3: CASSPAGGDYSNQPQHF
J: TRBJ2-7; size: many; V: TRBV10-3; D: TRBD2; DNA: TGTGCCATCAAGCGTGAACTAGCGGGAGCAAACTCCTACGAGCAGTACTTC; CDR3: CAIKRELAGANSYEQYF
J: TRBJ2-1; size: few; V: TRBV29-1; D: -; DNA: TGCAGCGTTGACGACAGACGACTCTACAATGAGCAGTTCTTC; CDR3: CSVDDRRLYNEQFF
J: TRBJ1-5; size: many; V: TRBV2; D: TRBD1; DNA: TGTGCCAGCAGGGACAGGGGGCTATATCAGCCCCAGCATTTT; CDR3: CASRDRGLYQPQHF
J: TRBJ2-1; size: -; V: TRBV20-1; D: TRBD2; DNA: TGCAGTGCTAGAGACCTTAGCGGGAGTTGGCAGTTCTTC; CDR3: CSARDLSGSWQFF
J: TRBJ2-7; size: -; V: TRBV19; D: -; DNA: TGTGCCAGTAGTATTGCCTCCGGACAGACCTACGAGCAGTACTTC; CDR3: CASSIASGQTYEQYF
J: TRBJ1-5; size: -; V: TRBV9; D: -; DNA: TGTGCCAGCAGCGTAGCTCCTTCAGGGGATCAGCCCCAGCATTTT; CDR3: CASSVAPSGDQPQHF
J: TRBJ2-2; size: -; V: TRBV24-1; D: -; DNA: TGTGCCACCAGTGATTTGGCCATGGATCGTGGGGAGCTGTTTTTT; CDR3: CATSDLAMDRGELFF
J: TRBJ2-5; size: -; V: TRBV24-1; D: -; DNA: TGTGCCACCAGGCCTACAGGAGGTCAAGAGACCCAGTACTTC; CDR3: CATRPTGGQETQYF
J: TRBJ1-1; size: -; V: TRBV15; D: TRBD1; DNA: TGTGCCACCAGCAAAGAAGGGACAGGCAGCCGAGCTTTCTTT; CDR3: CATSKEGTGSRAFF
J: TRBJ2-6; size: many; V: TRBV9; D: TRBD2; DNA: TGTGCCAGCAGCGTAGGGGGGGGTGGTGGGGCCAACGTCCTGACTTTC; CDR3: CASSVGGGGGANVLTF
J: TRBJ2-1; size: -; V: TRBV9; D: -; DNA: TGTGCCAGCAGCGTAGGAGAGGAGGGGGAGCAGTTCTTC; CDR3: CASSVGEEGEQFF
J: TRBJ1-1; size: many; V: TRBV4-3; D: -; DNA: TGCGCCAGCAGCCTAGGGTTGGACACTGAAGCTTTCTTT; CDR3: CASSLGLDTEAFF
J: TRBJ2-7; size: -; V: TRBV20-1; D: TRBD1; DNA: TGCAGTGCTAGAAGGGGCGGGACAGGGGTGGAGCAGTACTTC; CDR3: CSARRGGTGVEQYF
J: TRBJ2-1; size: few; V: TRBV24-1; D: -; DNA: TGTGCCACCAGTGATTCCCAAGTAGTTGATGAGCAGTTCTTC; CDR3: CATSDSQVVDEQFF
J: TRBJ2-1; size: -; V: TRBV2; D: -; DNA: TGTGCCAGCCTAACGGCGGCCGGGCAGTTCTTC; CDR3: CASLTAAGQFF
J: TRBJ2-1; size: -; V: TRBV2; D: TRBD2; DNA: TGTGCCAGCGATCATAGCGGGAGGGCCCGCGGTGAGCAGTTCTTC; CDR3: CASDHSGRARGEQFF
J: TRBJ2-7; size: -; V: TRBV7-9; D: TRBD1; DNA: TGTGCCAGCAGCACCGGGACAGGGGGCGGGGGCGAGCAGTGCTTC; CDR3: CASSTGTGGGGEQCF
J: TRBJ2-3; size: many; V: TRBV20-1; D: TRBD2; DNA: TGCAGTGCTAGTACTAGCGGGAGTAGTGGAGATACGCAGTATTTT; CDR3: CSASTSGSSGDTQYF
J: TRBJ2-7; size: -; V: TRBV6-5; D: -; DNA: TGTGCCAGCAGCCAAGACCTAGCACTCTACGAGCAGTACTTC; CDR3: CASSQDLALYEQYF
J: TRBJ2-5; size: -; V: TRBV7-2; D: TRBD2; DNA: TGTGCCAGCAGCTTGGGGGCTAGCGGGAGATACGAGACCCAGTACTTC; CDR3: CASSLGASGRYETQYF
J: TRBJ1-5; size: -; V: TRBV10-2; D: -; DNA: TGCGCCAGCAGTGAGACTCAAGGGTTCCAGCCCCAGCATTTT; CDR3: CASSETQGFQPQHF
J: TRBJ2-7; size: once; V: TRBV7-9; D: TRBD2; DNA: TGTGCCAGCAGCTTAGGGGTAGGGGGGACTAGCGTCTACGAGCAGTACTTC; CDR3: CASSLGVGGTSVYEQYF
J: TRBJ2-7; size: few; V: TRBV2; D: -; DNA: TGTGCCAGCAGTGGGACACCCGATAGACCCTACGAGCAGTACTTC; CDR3: CASSGTPDRPYEQYF
J: TRBJ2-2; size: -; V: TRBV5-1; D: -; DNA: TGCGCCGGCAGGAGCGGCAGCGCCAACACCGGGGAGCTGTTTTTT; CDR3: CAGRSGSANTGELFF
J: TRBJ2-1; size: few; V: TRBV2; D: -; DNA: TGTGCCAGCAGTTCAGTTCGGGAGCAGTTCTTC; CDR3: CASSSVREQFF
J: TRBJ1-5; size: -; V: TRBV19; D: -; DNA: TGTGCCAGTAGTATGGCAGGACTGAATCAGCCCCAGCATTTT; CDR3: CASSMAGLNQPQHF
J: TRBJ2-6; size: -; V: TRBV7-8; D: -; DNA: TGTGCCAGCAGTCGAGACAGCTCTGGGGCCAACGTCCTGACTTTC; CDR3: CASSRDSSGANVLTF
J: TRBJ2-7; size: -; V: TRBV12-3/TRBV12-4; D: TRBD1; DNA: TGTGCCAGCAGCGACAGGGTTCTGGGCGAGCAGTACTTC; CDR3: CASSDRVLGEQYF
J: TRBJ2-2; size: -; V: TRBV7-3; D: -; DNA: TGTGCCAGCAGCTTAACGCCCTTGGGTTCGAACACCGGGGAGCTGTTTTTT; CDR3: CASSLTPLGSNTGELFF
J: TRBJ1-2; size: few; V: TRBV25-1; D: -; DNA: TGTGCCAGCAGTGAAAGTGTCCCGGCGACAGCAGCTAACTATGGCTACACCTTC; CDR3: CASSESVPATAANYGYTF